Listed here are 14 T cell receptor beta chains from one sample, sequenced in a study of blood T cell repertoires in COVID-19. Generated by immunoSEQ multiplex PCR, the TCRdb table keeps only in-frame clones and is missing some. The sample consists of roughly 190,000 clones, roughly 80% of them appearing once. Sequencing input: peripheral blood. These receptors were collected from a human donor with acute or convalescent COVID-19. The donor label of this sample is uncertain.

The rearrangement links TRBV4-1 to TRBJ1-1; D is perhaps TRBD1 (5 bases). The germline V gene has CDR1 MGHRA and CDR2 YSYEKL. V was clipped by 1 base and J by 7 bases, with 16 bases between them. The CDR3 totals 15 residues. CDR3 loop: CASSQGQGSEVEAFF. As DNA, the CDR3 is TGCGCCAGCAGCCAAGGGCAGGGAAGTGAGGTTGAAGCTTTCTTT.

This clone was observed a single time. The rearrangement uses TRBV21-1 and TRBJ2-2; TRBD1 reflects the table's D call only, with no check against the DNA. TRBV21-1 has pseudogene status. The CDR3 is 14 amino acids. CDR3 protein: CARLSDRNTGELFF. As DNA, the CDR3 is TGTGCCAGACTGTCAGACAGAAACACCGGGGAGCTGTTTTTT.

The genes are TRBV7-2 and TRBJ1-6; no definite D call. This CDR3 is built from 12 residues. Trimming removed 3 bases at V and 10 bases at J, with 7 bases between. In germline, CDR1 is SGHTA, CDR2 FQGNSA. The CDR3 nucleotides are TGTGCCAGCAGCTTCTCCGGGTCACCCCTCCACTTT. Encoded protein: CASSFSGSPLHF.

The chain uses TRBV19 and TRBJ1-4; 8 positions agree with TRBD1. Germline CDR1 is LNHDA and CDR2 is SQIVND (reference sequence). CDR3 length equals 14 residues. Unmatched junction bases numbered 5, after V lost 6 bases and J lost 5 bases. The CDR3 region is CASSDRQGNEKLFF. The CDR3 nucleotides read TGTGCCAGTAGCGATCGACAGGGGAATGAAAAACTGTTTTTT.

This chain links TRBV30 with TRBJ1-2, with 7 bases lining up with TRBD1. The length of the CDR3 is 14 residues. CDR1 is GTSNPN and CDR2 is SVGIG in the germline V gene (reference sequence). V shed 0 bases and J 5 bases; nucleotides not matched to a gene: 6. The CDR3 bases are TGTGCCTGGAGTGTAATAGGGGGCCGGTATGGCTACACCTTC. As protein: CAWSVIGGRYGYTF.

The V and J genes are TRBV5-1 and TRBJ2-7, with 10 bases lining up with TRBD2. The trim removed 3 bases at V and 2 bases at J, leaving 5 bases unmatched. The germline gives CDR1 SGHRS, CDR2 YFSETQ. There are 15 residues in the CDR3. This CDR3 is CASSYDGTSAYEQYF. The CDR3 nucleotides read TGCGCCAGCAGCTACGATGGGACTAGCGCCTACGAGCAGTACTTC.

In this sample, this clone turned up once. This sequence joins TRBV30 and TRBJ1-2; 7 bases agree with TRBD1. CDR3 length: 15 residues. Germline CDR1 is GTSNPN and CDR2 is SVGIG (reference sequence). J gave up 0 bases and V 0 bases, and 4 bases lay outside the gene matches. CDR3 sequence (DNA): TGTGCCTGGAGTGTCGGACAGGATACTAACTATGGCTACACCTTC. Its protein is CAWSVGQDTNYGYTF.

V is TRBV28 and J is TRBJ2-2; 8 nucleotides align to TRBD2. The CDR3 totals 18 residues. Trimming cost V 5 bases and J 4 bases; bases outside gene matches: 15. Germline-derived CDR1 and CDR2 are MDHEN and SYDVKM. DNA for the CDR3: TGTGCCAGCAGTCCGGCCTCGAACGGGAGGGGAGGCACCGGGGAGCTGTTTTTT. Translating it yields CASSPASNGRGGTGELFF. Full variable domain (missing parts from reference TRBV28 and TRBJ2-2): DVKVTQSSRYLVKRTGEKVFLECVQDMDHENMFWYRQDPGLGLRLIYFSYDVKMKEKGDIPEGYSVSREKKERFSLILESASTNQTSMYLCASSPASNGRGGTGELFFGEGSRLTVL.

The CDR3, as DNA: TGTGCCAGCAGCCCCAAGGGAGGGTCCGAGGACGAGCAGTACTTC. It encodes CASSPKGGSEDEQYF. This chain connects TRBV7-9 to TRBJ2-7, with TRBD2 identical over 7 bases. Germline-derived CDR1 and CDR2 are SEHNR and FQNEAQ (reference sequence). The CDR3 covers 15 residues. V lost 5 bases and J lost 5; bases outside the gene matches: 12.

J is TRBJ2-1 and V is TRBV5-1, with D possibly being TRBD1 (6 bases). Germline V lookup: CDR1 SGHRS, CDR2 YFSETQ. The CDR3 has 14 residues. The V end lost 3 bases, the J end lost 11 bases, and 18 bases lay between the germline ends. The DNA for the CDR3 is TGCGCCAGCAGCTGGCAGGGGACCCGGGACCAGCAGTTCTTC. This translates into CASSWQGTRDQQFF.

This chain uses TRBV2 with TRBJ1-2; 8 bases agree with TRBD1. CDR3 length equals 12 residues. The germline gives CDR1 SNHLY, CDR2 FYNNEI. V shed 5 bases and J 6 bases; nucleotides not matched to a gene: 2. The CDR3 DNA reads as TGTGCCAGCAGTCTCAGGGGGCATGGCTACACCTTC. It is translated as CASSLRGHGYTF.

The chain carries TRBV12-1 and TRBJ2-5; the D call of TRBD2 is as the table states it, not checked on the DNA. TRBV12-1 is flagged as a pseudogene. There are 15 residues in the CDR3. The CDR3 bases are TGTGCCAGCAGCCCGGTACTGATGCGGCAAGAGACCCAGTACTTC. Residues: CASSPVLMRQETQYF.

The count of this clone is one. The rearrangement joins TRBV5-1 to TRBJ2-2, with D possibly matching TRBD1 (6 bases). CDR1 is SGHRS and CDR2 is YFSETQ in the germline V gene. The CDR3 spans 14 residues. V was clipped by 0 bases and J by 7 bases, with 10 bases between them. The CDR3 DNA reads TGCGCCAGCAGCTTGGACAGGGCGGGCGGGGAGCTGTTTTTT. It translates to CASSLDRAGGELFF.

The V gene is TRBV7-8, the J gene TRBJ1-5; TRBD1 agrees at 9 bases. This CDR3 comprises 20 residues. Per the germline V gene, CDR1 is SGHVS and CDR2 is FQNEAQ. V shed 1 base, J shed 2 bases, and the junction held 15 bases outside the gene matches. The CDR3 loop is CASSLDGRTGAGVGNQPQHF. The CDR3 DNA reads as TGTGCCAGCAGCTTAGATGGTCGGACAGGGGCAGGAGTTGGCAATCAGCCCCAGCATTTT. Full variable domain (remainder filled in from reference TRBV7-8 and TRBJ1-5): GAGVSQSPRYKVAKRGQDVALRCDPISGHVSLFWYQQALGQGPEFLTYFQNEAQLDKSGLPSDRFFAERPEGSVSTLKIQRTQQEDSAVYLCASSLDGRTGAGVGNQPQHFGDGTRLSIL.